This T cell receptor (beta chain) was documented in a study of response to subunit inactivated influenza vaccine (dated by TCRdb to the late 2010s). For the wider study: To follow how T cells responded to a trivalent subunit inactivated influenza vaccine, the researchers relied on deep quantitative profiling of the T cell receptor repertoire. Summary of the overall study and its limitations: According to the authors, only a limited number of new T cells may be recruited by each seasonal influenza vaccination.

This clonotype was seen ten or more times. There is no known antigen for this receptor. No per-base quality is available; no much larger clone lies one base away. From its cysteine to its phenylalanine, the CDR3 spans 12 amino acids. The retained sequence is limited to the CDR3, 36 bases, with the frame set at the first base. Based on the germline V gene (reference sequence), the CDR1 and CDR2 sequences are DFQATT and SNEGSKA. V is reduced by 2 bases and J by 2 bases, leaving a spacing of 6 bases between them. Library preparation employed RT-PCR. The sequencing machine was an Illumina HiSeq 2500. Through fastp at Q25 and MiXCR, TCRdb rebuilt clones from the public reads, retaining in-frame beta chains. One record per CDR3 amino acid sequence lists the most common genes and DNA. The sample table lists about 780,000 distinct CDR3 sequences, under 20% of them with a count of one. Roughly a tenth of the sample rests with the top ten.

The chain couples TRBV20-1 to TRBJ2-5; no D segment can be confidently identified. The receptor's source is a man in his forties or fifties who received an inactivated influenza vaccine. Donor details come from another sample of the same person, matched by shared clones. Here the sequenced sample was PBMCs from blood, taken about 5 days after vaccination. The DNA sequence follows: TGCAGTGCTAGAATGATACAAGAGACCCAGTACTTC. This encodes CSARMIQETQYF.